This T cell receptor beta chain is drawn from a study of cytomegalovirus exposure and HLA in healthy donors. With 60 Vbeta and 13 Jbeta primers, the PCR was carried out. Sequenced by immunoSEQ multiplex PCR; TCRdb stores in-frame clones only, minus some. The sample carries 160,000 or so clones, roughly 80% recorded once. The CDR3 is 13 amino acids. Trimming cost V 11 bases and J 4 bases, with 15 bases left between them. The germline CDR1 and CDR2 sequences are PRHDT and FYEKMQ (reference sequence). This TCR derives from a man aged 18-30 years in good health and CMV-seropositive. The chain recombines TRBV13 with TRBJ2-1; D is possibly TRBD1 (6 bases). What was sequenced was PBMCs. CDR3 coding DNA: TGTGCCTCACAGGGTTCCTTATACAATGAGCAGTTCTTC. Protein product: CASQGSLYNEQFF.